This is a list of T cell receptor beta chains from one sample in a study of T-cell reconstitution after alpha-beta-depleted transplantation in children. TCRdb reanalysed the PCR reads using MiXCR and keeps one entry per CDR3 protein. Altogether approximately 800,000 distinct CDR3 sequences are present, 16% being singletons, with the ten largest covering under 6%. The sample here was PBMCs, mostly from graft donor cells, taken 360 days after TCRalphabeta/CD19-depleted stem cell transplant. The receptor source for this set is a male patient younger than 18 who had a stem cell transplant for acute lymphoblastic leukemia, so the T cells may come from the graft donor. Both conserved end residues are part of each CDR3.

v_call,j_call,cdr3_aa
TRBV18,TRBJ2-2,CASSPIAGELFF
TRBV13,TRBJ2-5,CASSTDDPSGTQYF
TRBV5-5,TRBJ1-1,CASSLVTVRVEAFF
TRBV27,TRBJ2-1,CASSLLEQYNEQFF
TRBV10-3,TRBJ1-2,CAISESRDGYTF
TRBV4-1,TRBJ1-3,CASSQTANSGNTIYF
TRBV5-1,TRBJ2-1,CASSGDRGNEQFF
TRBV12-3/TRBV12-4,TRBJ1-4,CASSIFGGDEKLFF
TRBV12-3/TRBV12-4,TRBJ2-1,CASSPPQWYEQFF
TRBV25-1,TRBJ2-3,CASSEFGTSGRDTQYF
TRBV7-3,TRBJ2-2,CASRIGWTGELFF
TRBV4-1,TRBJ1-5,CASSHWGNSNQPQHF
TRBV25-1,TRBJ2-7,CASSEDRGGFYEQYF
TRBV12-3/TRBV12-4,TRBJ2-5,CASSPLVQGETQYF
TRBV25-1,TRBJ1-5,CASSPAQGLSNQPQHF
TRBV2,TRBJ1-4,CASATGGSEKLFF
TRBV12-3/TRBV12-4,TRBJ1-4,CASSRLEKLFF
TRBV5-1,TRBJ1-5,CASSRTINQPQHF
TRBV20-1,TRBJ2-7,CSARLTGRTFYEQYF
TRBV6-1,TRBJ2-7,CASNPDSSFSYEQYF
TRBV20-1,TRBJ2-1,CSAPGLAGAGKQFF
TRBV13,TRBJ2-1,CASSYRAPGLAGEGGNEQFF
TRBV12-3/TRBV12-4,TRBJ2-3,CASSLSRAGRPDTQYF
TRBV20-1,TRBJ1-2,CSARSGGQGYTF
TRBV5-1,TRBJ2-3,CASSLGGTGDTQYF
TRBV2,TRBJ2-5,CASSEWGLEGETQYF
TRBV21-1,TRBJ2-1,CASSKATGTSGDYNEQFF
TRBV4-1,TRBJ2-7,CASSPLDSGYYEQYF
TRBV7-9,TRBJ1-1,CASLPLVGDTEAFF
TRBV20-1,TRBJ2-7,CSARPQSSGRAYEQYF
TRBV20-1,TRBJ2-5,CCACSVSEPVGTQYF
TRBV7-3,TRBJ2-1,CASSLGGWGTNEQFF
TRBV29-1,TRBJ2-6,CSVDKPGTGANVLTF
TRBV12-3/TRBV12-4,TRBJ2-1,CASRKVWGGYNEQFF
TRBV12-3/TRBV12-4,TRBJ1-4,CASRPDRVAREKLFF
TRBV14,TRBJ2-1,CASSPGLINEQFF
TRBV12-3/TRBV12-4,TRBJ1-4,CASSFRALNEKLFF
TRBV18,TRBJ2-1,CASSPGGRGQGEQFF
TRBV5-1,TRBJ2-3,CASSLGIRGSADTQYF
TRBV7-9,TRBJ2-1,CASSRDLMSRNEQFF
TRBV11-2,TRBJ2-1,CASRKPGQGIYEQFF
TRBV7-2,TRBJ1-2,CASSLAYRGEGGYGYTF
TRBV3-1,TRBJ2-7,CASSQDWTDLFSYEQYF
TRBV12-3/TRBV12-4,TRBJ2-3,CASSPTSRGDTQYF